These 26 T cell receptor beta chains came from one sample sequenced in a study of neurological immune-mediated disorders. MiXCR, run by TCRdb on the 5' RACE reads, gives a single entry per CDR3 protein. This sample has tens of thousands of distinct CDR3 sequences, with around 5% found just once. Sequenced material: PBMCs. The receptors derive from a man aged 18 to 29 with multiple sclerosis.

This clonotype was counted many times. The CDR3: CSARAASGAYEQYF. In DNA, the CDR3 is TGCAGTGCTAGGGCGGCTAGCGGGGCCTACGAGCAGTACTTC. V gene TRBV20-1 combines with J gene TRBJ2-7; 9 positions agree with TRBD2. CDR3 size: 14 residues. Germline loops: CDR1 DFQATT, CDR2 SNEGSKA (reference sequence). Losses at the gene ends were 3 bases for V and 2 bases for J; bases not matched to a gene: 5.

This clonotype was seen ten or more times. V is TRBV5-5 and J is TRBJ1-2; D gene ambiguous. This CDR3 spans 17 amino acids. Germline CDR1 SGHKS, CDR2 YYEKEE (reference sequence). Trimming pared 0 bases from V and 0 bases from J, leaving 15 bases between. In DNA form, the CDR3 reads TGTGCCAGCAGCTTGGATGGCGGATTACAAGCTAACTATGGCTACACCTTC. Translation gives CASSLDGGLQANYGYTF.

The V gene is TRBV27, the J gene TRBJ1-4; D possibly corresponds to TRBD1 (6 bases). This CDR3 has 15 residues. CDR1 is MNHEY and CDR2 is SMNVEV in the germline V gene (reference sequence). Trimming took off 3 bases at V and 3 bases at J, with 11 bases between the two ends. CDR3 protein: CASSFGGAANEKLFF. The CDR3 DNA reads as TGTGCCAGCAGTTTCGGGGGGGCAGCTAATGAAAAACTGTTTTTT.

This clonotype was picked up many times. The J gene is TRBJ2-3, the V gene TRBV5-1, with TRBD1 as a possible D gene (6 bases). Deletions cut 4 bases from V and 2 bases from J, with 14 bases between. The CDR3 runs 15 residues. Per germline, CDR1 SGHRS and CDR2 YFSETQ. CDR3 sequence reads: CASSLPDRITDTQYF. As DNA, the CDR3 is TGCGCCAGCAGCCTCCCCGACAGGATCACAGATACGCAGTATTTT.

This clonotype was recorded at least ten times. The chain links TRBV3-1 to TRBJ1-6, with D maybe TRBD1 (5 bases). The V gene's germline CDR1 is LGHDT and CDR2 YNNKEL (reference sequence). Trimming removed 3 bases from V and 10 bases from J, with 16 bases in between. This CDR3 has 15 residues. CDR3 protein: CASSQGLLTGSPLHF. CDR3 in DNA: TGTGCCAGCAGCCAGGGACTTCTAACGGGATCACCCCTCCACTTT.

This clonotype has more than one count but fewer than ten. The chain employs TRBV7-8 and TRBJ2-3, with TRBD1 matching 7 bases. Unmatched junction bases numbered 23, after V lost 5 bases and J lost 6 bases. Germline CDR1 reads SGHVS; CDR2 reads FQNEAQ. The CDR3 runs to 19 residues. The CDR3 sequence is CASSTGQLSTIPFRDTQYF. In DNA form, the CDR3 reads TGTGCCAGCAGCACGGGACAGCTTTCCACCATACCGTTCAGGGATACGCAGTATTTT.

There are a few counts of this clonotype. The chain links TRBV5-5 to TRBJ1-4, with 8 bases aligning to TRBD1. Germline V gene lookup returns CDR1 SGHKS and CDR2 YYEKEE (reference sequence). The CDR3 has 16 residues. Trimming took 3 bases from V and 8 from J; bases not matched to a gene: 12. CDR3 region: CASSWDMDRVGEKLFF. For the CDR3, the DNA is TGTGCCAGCAGCTGGGACATGGACAGGGTTGGGGAAAAACTGTTTTTT. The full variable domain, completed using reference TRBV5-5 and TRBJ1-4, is DAGVTQSPTHLIKTRGQQVTLRCSPISGHKSVSWYQQVLGQGPQFIFQYYEKEERGRGNFPDRFSARQFPNYSSELNVNALLLGDSALYLCASSWDMDRVGEKLFFGSGTQLSVL.

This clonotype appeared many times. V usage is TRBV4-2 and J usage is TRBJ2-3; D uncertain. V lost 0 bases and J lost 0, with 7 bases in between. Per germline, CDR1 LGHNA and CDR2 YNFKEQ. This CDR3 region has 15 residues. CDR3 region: CASSQDTTSTDTQYF. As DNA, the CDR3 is TGTGCCAGCAGCCAAGATACTACTAGCACAGATACGCAGTATTTT.

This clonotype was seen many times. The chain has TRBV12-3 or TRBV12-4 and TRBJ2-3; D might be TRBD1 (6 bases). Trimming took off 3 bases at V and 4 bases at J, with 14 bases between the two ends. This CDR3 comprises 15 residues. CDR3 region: CASSFFAGAADTQYF. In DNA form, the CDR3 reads TGTGCCAGCAGTTTCTTCGCAGGGGCGGCAGATACGCAGTATTTT.

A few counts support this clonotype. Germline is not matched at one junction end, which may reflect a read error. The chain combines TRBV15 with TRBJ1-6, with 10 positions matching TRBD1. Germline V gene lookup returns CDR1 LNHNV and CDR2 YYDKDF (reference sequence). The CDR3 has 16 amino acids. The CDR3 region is CATSASRDRGGSPLNF. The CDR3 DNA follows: TGTGCCACCAGCGCGTCCCGGGACAGGGGCGGTTCACCCCTCAACTTT.

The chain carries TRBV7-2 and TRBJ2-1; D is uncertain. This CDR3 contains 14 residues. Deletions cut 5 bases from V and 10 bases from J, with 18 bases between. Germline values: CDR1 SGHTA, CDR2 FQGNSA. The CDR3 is CASSPQSWVKEQFF. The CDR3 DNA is TGTGCCAGCAGCCCTCAGAGTTGGGTAAAGGAGCAGTTCTTC.

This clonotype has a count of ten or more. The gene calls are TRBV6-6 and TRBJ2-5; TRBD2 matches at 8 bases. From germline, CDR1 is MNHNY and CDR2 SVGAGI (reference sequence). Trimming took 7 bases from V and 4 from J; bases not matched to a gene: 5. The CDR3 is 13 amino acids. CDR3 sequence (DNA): TGTGCCAGCATGGGCGGGGGGAGAGAGACCCAGTACTTC. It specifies CASMGGGRETQYF.

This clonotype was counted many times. CDR3 DNA: TGTGCCAGCAGCCAAACCGTGATGGATACGCAGTATTTT. Protein sequence: CASSQTVMDTQYF. V usage is TRBV5-6 and J usage is TRBJ2-3; D gene uncertain. V was pared by 4 bases and J by 6 bases, with 12 bases between. Germline CDR1 and CDR2: SGHDT and YYEEEE. The CDR3 has 13 amino acids.

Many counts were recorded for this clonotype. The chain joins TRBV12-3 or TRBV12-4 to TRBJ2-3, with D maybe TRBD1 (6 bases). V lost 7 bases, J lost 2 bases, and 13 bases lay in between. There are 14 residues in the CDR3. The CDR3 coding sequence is TGTGCCAGCACCAGGACAGCCCACACAGATACGCAGTATTTT. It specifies CASTRTAHTDTQYF.

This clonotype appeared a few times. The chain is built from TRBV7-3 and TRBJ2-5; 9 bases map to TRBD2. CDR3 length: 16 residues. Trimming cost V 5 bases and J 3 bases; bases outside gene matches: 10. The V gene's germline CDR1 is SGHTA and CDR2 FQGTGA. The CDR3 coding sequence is TGTGCCAGCAGCGCCCAGCCCGCGGGGGGGAAAGAGACCCAGTACTTC. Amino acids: CASSAQPAGGKETQYF.

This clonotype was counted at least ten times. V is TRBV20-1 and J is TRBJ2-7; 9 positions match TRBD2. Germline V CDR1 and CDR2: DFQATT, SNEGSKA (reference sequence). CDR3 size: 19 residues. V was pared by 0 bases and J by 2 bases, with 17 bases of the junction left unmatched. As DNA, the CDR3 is TGCAGTGCTAGAGATTTCCACGGGACCGAGCGGGAGGTAGCCTACGAGCAGTACTTC. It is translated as CSARDFHGTEREVAYEQYF.

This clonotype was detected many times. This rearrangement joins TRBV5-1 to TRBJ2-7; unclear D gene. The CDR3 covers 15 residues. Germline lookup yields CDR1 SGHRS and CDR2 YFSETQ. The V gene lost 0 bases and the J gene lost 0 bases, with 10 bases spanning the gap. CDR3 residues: CASSLEPGTSYEQYF. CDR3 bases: TGCGCCAGCAGCTTGGAACCTGGTACCTCCTACGAGCAGTACTTC.

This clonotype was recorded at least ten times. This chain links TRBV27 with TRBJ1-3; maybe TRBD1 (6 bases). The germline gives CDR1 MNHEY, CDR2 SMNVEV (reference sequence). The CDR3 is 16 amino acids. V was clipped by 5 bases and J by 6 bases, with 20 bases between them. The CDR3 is CASSPRGGGRANTIYF. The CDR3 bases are TGTGCCAGCAGTCCCCGAGGGGGGGGAAGGGCAAACACCATATATTTT.

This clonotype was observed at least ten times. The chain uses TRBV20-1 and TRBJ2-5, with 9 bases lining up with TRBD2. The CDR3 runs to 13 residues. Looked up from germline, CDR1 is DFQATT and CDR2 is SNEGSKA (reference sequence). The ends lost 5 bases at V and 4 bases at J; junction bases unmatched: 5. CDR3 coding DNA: TGCAGTGCTTCTGAAGCGGGAGGAGAGACCCAGTACTTC. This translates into CSASEAGGETQYF.

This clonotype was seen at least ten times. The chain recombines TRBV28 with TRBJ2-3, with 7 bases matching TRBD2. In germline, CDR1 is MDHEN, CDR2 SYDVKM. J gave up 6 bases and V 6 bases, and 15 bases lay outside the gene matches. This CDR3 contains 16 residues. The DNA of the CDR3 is TGTGCCAGCAGCACCATACTAGCGAACCCGTGGGATACGCAGTATTTT. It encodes CASSTILANPWDTQYF.

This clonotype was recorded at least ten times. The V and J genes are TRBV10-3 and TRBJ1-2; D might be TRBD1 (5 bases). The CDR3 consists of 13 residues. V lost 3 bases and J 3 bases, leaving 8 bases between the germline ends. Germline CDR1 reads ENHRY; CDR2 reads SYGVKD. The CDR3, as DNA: TGTGCCATCAGTGACAAACAGGACTATGGCTACACCTTC. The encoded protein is CAISDKQDYGYTF.

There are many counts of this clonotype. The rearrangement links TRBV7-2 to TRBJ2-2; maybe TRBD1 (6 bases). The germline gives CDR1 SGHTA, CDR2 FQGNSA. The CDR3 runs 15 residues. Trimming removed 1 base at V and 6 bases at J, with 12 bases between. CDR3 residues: CASSLVSGVAGELFF. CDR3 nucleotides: TGTGCCAGCAGCTTAGTCTCAGGGGTGGCCGGGGAGCTGTTTTTT.

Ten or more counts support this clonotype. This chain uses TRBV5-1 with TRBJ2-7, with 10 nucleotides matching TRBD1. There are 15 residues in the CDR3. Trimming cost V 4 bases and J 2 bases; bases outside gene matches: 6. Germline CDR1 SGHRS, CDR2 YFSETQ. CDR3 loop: CASSTGTGEAYEQYF. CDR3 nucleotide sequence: TGCGCCAGCAGCACCGGGACAGGGGAGGCCTACGAGCAGTACTTC. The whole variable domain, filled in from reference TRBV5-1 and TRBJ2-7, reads KAGVTQTPRYLIKTRGQQVTLSCSPISGHRSVSWYQQTPGQGLQFLFEYFSETQRNKGNFPGRFSGRQFSNSRSEMNVSTLELGDSALYLCASSTGTGEAYEQYFGPGTRLTVT.

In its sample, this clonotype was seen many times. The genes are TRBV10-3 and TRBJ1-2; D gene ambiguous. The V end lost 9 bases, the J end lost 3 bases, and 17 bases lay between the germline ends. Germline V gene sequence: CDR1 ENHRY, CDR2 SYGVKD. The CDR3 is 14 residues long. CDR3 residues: CAIQNRGEDYGYTF. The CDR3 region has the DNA TGTGCCATACAAAACCGGGGAGAGGACTATGGCTACACCTTC.

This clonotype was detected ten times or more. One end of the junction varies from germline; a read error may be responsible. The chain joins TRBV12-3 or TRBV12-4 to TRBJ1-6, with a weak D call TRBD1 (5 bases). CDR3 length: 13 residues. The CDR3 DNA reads TGTGCCAGCAGCAGGGATTTTAGATCACCCCTCAACTTT. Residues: CASSRDFRSPLNF.

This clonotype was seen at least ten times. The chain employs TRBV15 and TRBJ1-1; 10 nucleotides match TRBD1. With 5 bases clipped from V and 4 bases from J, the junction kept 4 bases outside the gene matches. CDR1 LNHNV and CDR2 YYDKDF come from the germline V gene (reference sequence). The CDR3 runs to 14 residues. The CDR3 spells CATSPRTGGTEAFF. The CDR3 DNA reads TGTGCCACCAGCCCACGGACAGGGGGCACTGAAGCTTTCTTT.